These T cell receptor beta chains were read from a single sample in a study of CD8+ T cells in alopecia areata. Sequencing was performed with immunoSEQ multiplex PCR; in TCRdb, only in-frame clones are kept and a portion is missing. The sample records roughly 120,000 clones, 55% to 80% being singletons. The specimen sequenced was CD4+ T cells sorted from blood. The origin of the receptors is a human donor in good health. Both conserved end residues are part of each CDR3. The order of the fields is CDR3 DNA, CDR3 protein, clone size, D gene, J gene, V gene. D genes are given only for firm matches. Not all rows give a size; the values are once, few, many and, for expanded clones, a class.

DNA: TGTGCCAGCAGACCACAGGGGCCCGGGGAGCTGTTTTTT
CDR3: CASRPQGPGELFF
size: .
D: TRBD1
J: TRBJ2-2
V: TRBV14

DNA: TGCGCCAGCAGCTCCCAACCGACATCAGATACGCAGTATTTT
CDR3: CASSSQPTSDTQYF
size: .
D: .
J: TRBJ2-3
V: TRBV5-1

DNA: TGTGCCTGGGGGACAGTCGGCGATCGAGAAAAACTGTTTTTT
CDR3: CAWGTVGDREKLFF
size: .
D: TRBD1
J: TRBJ1-4
V: TRBV30

DNA: TGTGCCAGCACCCGGGACAGGGTTGAGACCCAGTACTTC
CDR3: CASTRDRVETQYF
size: .
D: TRBD1
J: TRBJ2-5
V: TRBV6-1

DNA: TGTGCCAGCAGTGGACCCTTGGGGTCTGGAAACACCATATATTTT
CDR3: CASSGPLGSGNTIYF
size: .
D: .
J: TRBJ1-3
V: TRBV9

DNA: TGTGCCAGCAGACCTTCCTTCAGGGGCATTGCCGGGGAGCTGTTTTTT
CDR3: CASRPSFRGIAGELFF
size: .
D: .
J: TRBJ2-2
V: TRBV11-2

DNA: TGTGCCAGCAGTTGGACCCAGAGGTCGGACGAGCAGTACTTC
CDR3: CASSWTQRSDEQYF
size: once
D: .
J: TRBJ2-7
V: TRBV6-6

DNA: TGTGCCAGCTCCCCACCCGCCAGGGGAGCTTTCTTT
CDR3: CASSPPARGAFF
size: .
D: .
J: TRBJ1-1
V: TRBV18

DNA: TGCAGCGTTGGGGAGGACTATGGCTACACCTTC
CDR3: CSVGEDYGYTF
size: .
D: .
J: TRBJ1-2
V: TRBV29-1

DNA: TGTGCCAGCTCCCCCGGGGGGACCTCCTACAATGAGCAGTTCTTC
CDR3: CASSPGGTSYNEQFF
size: once
D: TRBD2
J: TRBJ2-1
V: TRBV6-5

DNA: TGCAGCGCCTGGTGGAGCGGGAATGAAAAACTGTTTTTT
CDR3: CSAWWSGNEKLFF
size: .
D: .
J: TRBJ1-4
V: TRBV29-1

DNA: TGCAGCGTTCAAGTCCTGGACGGCAACACTGAAGCTTTCTTT
CDR3: CSVQVLDGNTEAFF
size: .
D: .
J: TRBJ1-1
V: TRBV29-1

DNA: TGTGCCAGCAGCGCGGGACGTAGCAATCAGCCCCAGCATTTT
CDR3: CASSAGRSNQPQHF
size: .
D: .
J: TRBJ1-5
V: TRBV9

DNA: TGTGCCAGCAGCCGTAAGAATGAAAAACTGTTTTTT
CDR3: CASSRKNEKLFF
size: .
D: .
J: TRBJ1-4
V: TRBV13

DNA: TGTGCCAGCAGCTCTGGACCCCTCGAGCAGTACTTC
CDR3: CASSSGPLEQYF
size: few
D: .
J: TRBJ2-7
V: TRBV11-2

DNA: TGCAGCGCGTTGATGCATCCAGAGACCCAGTACTTC
CDR3: CSALMHPETQYF
size: .
D: .
J: TRBJ2-5
V: TRBV29-1

DNA: TGTGCCATCAGGGAACAGGGATCCTCCAATGAGCAGTTCTTC
CDR3: CAIREQGSSNEQFF
size: few
D: .
J: TRBJ2-1
V: TRBV10-3

DNA: TGTGCCAGCAGTGACTGGCAGAAGAAATCACCCCTCCACTTT
CDR3: CASSDWQKKSPLHF
size: .
D: .
J: TRBJ1-6
V: TRBV2

DNA: TGCAGCGGTCCGGGACAGGTTCTTTACGAGCAGTACTTC
CDR3: CSGPGQVLYEQYF
size: .
D: TRBD1
J: TRBJ2-7
V: TRBV29-1

DNA: TGTGCCAGCAGGCGGACAGGGGGCCGGGACACTGAAGCTTTCTTT
CDR3: CASRRTGGRDTEAFF
size: .
D: TRBD1
J: TRBJ1-1
V: TRBV6-5

DNA: TGTGCCCAGCGTGTCAAGTGGCAAGAGACCCAGTACTTC
CDR3: CAQRVKWQETQYF
size: .
D: .
J: TRBJ2-5
V: TRBV5-6

DNA: TGTGCCAGCAGCCAAGACAGACAGATAAATCAGCCCCAGCATTTT
CDR3: CASSQDRQINQPQHF
size: .
D: .
J: TRBJ1-5
V: TRBV4-2

DNA: TGTGCCAGCATCCAGACAGGGCAAGAGACCCAGTACTTC
CDR3: CASIQTGQETQYF
size: .
D: TRBD1
J: TRBJ2-5
V: TRBV7-9

DNA: TGTGCCAGCAGCCAATTGGATAGATCTAACACTGAAGCTTTCTTT
CDR3: CASSQLDRSNTEAFF
size: few
D: .
J: TRBJ1-1
V: TRBV4-2

DNA: TGTGCCAGCAGCTTAGGTCAGACCCAGTACTTC
CDR3: CASSLGQTQYF
size: .
D: .
J: TRBJ2-5
V: TRBV7-2

DNA: TGTGCCAGCAGTGAACCAGGGTTGAACACTGAAGCTTTCTTT
CDR3: CASSEPGLNTEAFF
size: .
D: .
J: TRBJ1-1
V: TRBV25-1

DNA: TGTGCCACCAGCAGAGAGGCAGGGGTGAACACTGAAGCTTTCTTT
CDR3: CATSREAGVNTEAFF
size: once
D: .
J: TRBJ1-1
V: TRBV15

DNA: TGTGCCAGCAGAGGGTCGGGAGTTAACTATGGCTACACCTTC
CDR3: CASRGSGVNYGYTF
size: .
D: .
J: TRBJ1-2
V: TRBV6-5

DNA: TGCGCCAGCAGCCAAGATAGAGACGGGGCTAACTATGGCTACACCTTC
CDR3: CASSQDRDGANYGYTF
size: .
D: .
J: TRBJ1-2
V: TRBV4-1

DNA: TGTGCCAGCAGTCCAGTCCCGAACACTGAAGCTTTCTTT
CDR3: CASSPVPNTEAFF
size: .
D: .
J: TRBJ1-1
V: TRBV6-5

DNA: TGTGCCAGCAGCTTGGGTGGGGCTAGCGGGGCGAGGGAGACCCAGTACTTC
CDR3: CASSLGGASGARETQYF
size: few
D: TRBD2
J: TRBJ2-5
V: TRBV5-4

DNA: TGTGCCAGCAGCTTAGCAAGGGAAGGCTACACCTTC
CDR3: CASSLAREGYTF
size: few
D: .
J: TRBJ1-2
V: TRBV7-9

DNA: TGTGCCAGCAGCTTGGGGGCAGGAAGCCAAGAGACCCAGTACTTC
CDR3: CASSLGAGSQETQYF
size: .
D: .
J: TRBJ2-5
V: TRBV5-6

DNA: TGCAGCGCGGCACAGGGGTCTGGCTACACCTTC
CDR3: CSAAQGSGYTF
size: .
D: TRBD1
J: TRBJ1-2
V: TRBV29-1

DNA: TGCAGCGTTGAAGGCGAAAGGTACGAGCAGTACTTC
CDR3: CSVEGERYEQYF
size: .
D: .
J: TRBJ2-7
V: TRBV29-1

DNA: TGTGCCAGCAGCCCATGGGACAGGCCCTCTGGAAACACCATATATTTT
CDR3: CASSPWDRPSGNTIYF
size: .
D: TRBD1
J: TRBJ1-3
V: TRBV7-2

DNA: TGTGCCACCAGCAGCAGGGACAGGGGAGCTAACTATGGCTACACCTTC
CDR3: CATSSRDRGANYGYTF
size: .
D: TRBD1
J: TRBJ1-2
V: TRBV15

DNA: TGTGCCAGCGTTCGGGGACTAGCCTCCTACGAGCAGTACTTC
CDR3: CASVRGLASYEQYF
size: .
D: TRBD2
J: TRBJ2-7
V: TRBV5-8